This T cell receptor beta chain emerged from a study of vaccination effects on CD4 cells after COVID-19. TCRdb keeps only in-frame clones here, not all; method: immunoSEQ multiplex PCR. The sample lists tens of thousands of clones, around 67% occurring once. Germline assignment: CDR1 SGHNT and CDR2 YYREEE (reference sequence). The germline V and J ends were trimmed by 3 bases and 6 bases, with 18 bases remaining between them. This CDR3 is built from 16 residues. Sequencing was preceded by expansion of antigen-specific CD4+ T cells with viral peptide pools in the ViraFEST assay. Following an approximately eleven-day culture, CD4+ T cells were purified. Previously uninfected by SARS-CoV-2, the vaccine recipients also showed negative nucleocapsid antibodies. Half-medium replacement with IL-2 medium occurred on days 3 and 7. This clone turned up a few times. Its antigen remains unknown. Whole-study findings and limits: Clones of infection and vaccine origin contracted markedly late after vaccination.

V gene TRBV5-4 combines with J gene TRBJ2-2, with D possibly TRBD1 on 6 matching bases. The specimen was CD4+ T cells from PBMCs cultured with SARS-CoV-2 spike peptides, collected before COVID-19 vaccination. This clonotype originated in a human donor who received a COVID-19 vaccine. CDR3 sequence (DNA): TGTGCCAGCAGCTCCCTCTTGGGCAGGGGCCCCGGGGAGCTGTTTTTT. It yields the protein CASSSLLGRGPGELFF.